Listed here are 32 T cell receptor beta chains from one sample, sequenced in a study of blood T cell repertoires in COVID-19. This table comes from immunoSEQ multiplex PCR, and its TCRdb copy is limited to in-frame clones, with some not included. The sample carries 400,000 or so clones, around 91% recorded once. Sample: PBMCs or T cells enriched from blood (not recorded which). Every receptor here comes from a young man who had recovered from COVID-19.

V is TRBV5-1 and J is TRBJ1-4; TRBD1 is a possible D gene (6 bases). The V end lost 8 bases, the J end lost 0 bases, and 23 bases lay between the germline ends. CDR3 length: 18 residues. CDR1 is SGHRS and CDR2 is YFSETQ in the germline V gene. The CDR3 DNA reads as TGCGCCAGTAAAGCGGCAGGGGCAGCGGATGCAACTAATGAAAAACTGTTTTTT. The encoded protein is CASKAAGAADATNEKLFF.

This clone showed up just a few times. This chain uses TRBV7-9 with TRBJ1-5; D unclear. Trimming took off 4 bases at V and 0 bases at J, with 7 bases between the two ends. Germline-derived CDR1 and CDR2 are SEHNR and FQNEAQ (reference sequence). The CDR3 consists of 14 residues. CDR3 sequence reads: CASSSTSSNQPQHF. The CDR3 nucleotides read TGTGCCAGCAGCTCGACATCTAGCAATCAGCCCCAGCATTTT.

The chain carries TRBV9 and TRBJ1-1; tentatively, D is TRBD1 (5 bases). The CDR3 has 15 amino acids. Trimming stripped 0 bases from V and 6 bases from J, with 15 bases between. Germline V lookup: CDR1 SGDLS, CDR2 YYNGEE. The DNA of the CDR3 is TGTGCCAGCAGCGTAGCGGGGGGGTTAGGGTCTGAAGCTTTCTTT. Protein sequence: CASSVAGGLGSEAFF.

The count of this clone is one. CDR3 in DNA: TGTGCCAGCAGTTCCCCGACAGGGAAGAATGAAAAACTGTTTTTT. It yields the protein CASSSPTGKNEKLFF. V and J are TRBV28 and TRBJ1-4; 7 bases agree with TRBD1. In germline, CDR1 is MDHEN, CDR2 SYDVKM. After removal of 4 bases from V and 5 bases from J, the junction contained 7 bases not matched to a gene. The CDR3 spans 15 residues.

CDR3 loop: CASSDRVGYGYTF. The CDR3 DNA sequence: TGTGCCAGCAGTGACAGGGTTGGCTATGGCTACACCTTC. The rearrangement links TRBV27 to TRBJ1-2; 7 bases fit TRBD1. This CDR3 comprises 13 residues. The V gene end was trimmed by 5 bases and the J gene end by 4 bases; junction bases not matched to a gene: 4. Germline CDR1 and CDR2: MNHEY and SMNVEV (reference sequence).

This chain joins TRBV19 and TRBJ1-3, with D tentatively TRBD1 (5 bases). V gave up 10 bases and J gave up 0 bases, with 13 bases separating them. CDR1 is LNHDA, CDR2 SQIVND, per germline (reference sequence). The CDR3 extends over 14 amino acids. The CDR3 loop reads CATRQIYSGNTIYF. The CDR3 nucleotides read TGTGCCACCCGACAGATCTACTCTGGAAACACCATATATTTT. Complete variable domain (other parts from reference TRBV19 and TRBJ1-3): DGGITQSPKYLFRKEGQNVTLSCEQNLNHDAMYWYRQDPGQGLRLIYYSQIVNDFQKGDIAEGYSVSREKKESFPLTVTSAQKNPTAFYLCATRQIYSGNTIYFGEGSWLTVV.

J is TRBJ2-4 and V is TRBV27, with a weak D call TRBD2 (6 bases). The V end lost 3 bases, the J end lost 0 bases, and 12 bases lay between the germline ends. The CDR3 covers 16 residues. Germline values: CDR1 MNHEY, CDR2 SMNVEV (reference sequence). CDR3 bases: TGTGCCAGCAGTTTTCTCGGGACTCTAGCCAAAAACATTCAGTACTTC. Encoded protein: CASSFLGTLAKNIQYF.

The genes are TRBV11-2 and TRBJ2-1, with a tentative D call TRBD2 (6 bases). The CDR3 spans 16 residues. CDR1 is SGHAT, CDR2 FQNNGV, per germline. V was cut by 0 bases and J by 4 bases, with 13 bases left in between. CDR3 nucleotides: TGTGCCAGCAGCTTAGATAGCAGGGCGGGGTACAATGAGCAGTTCTTC. Translated, it gives CASSLDSRAGYNEQFF.

V and J are TRBV9 and TRBJ2-1; 8 bases map to TRBD2. Germline V gene sequence: CDR1 SGDLS, CDR2 YYNGEE. This CDR3 has 16 residues. Trimming removed 0 bases from V and 9 bases from J; junction bases left unmatched: 11. In DNA, the CDR3 is TGTGCCAGCAGCGTAGGAGGTAGCGGGGTTGGTTTTGAGCAGTTCTTC. Amino acids: CASSVGGSGVGFEQFF.

This clone was seen more than once but under ten times. This chain uses TRBV28 with TRBJ2-7, with 8 bases matching TRBD1. The germline V gene has CDR1 MDHEN and CDR2 SYDVKM. CDR3 length: 17 amino acids. V dropped 3 bases and J dropped 0; count of bases not matched to a gene: 10. Here the CDR3 reads CASSFSPRTGSSYEQYF. The CDR3 nucleotides read TGTGCCAGCAGTTTTTCCCCTCGGACAGGGAGCTCCTACGAGCAGTACTTC. Full variable domain (outside the CDR3, taken from reference TRBV28 and TRBJ2-7): DVKVTQSSRYLVKRTGEKVFLECVQDMDHENMFWYRQDPGLGLRLIYFSYDVKMKEKGDIPEGYSVSREKKERFSLILESASTNQTSMYLCASSFSPRTGSSYEQYFGPGTRLTVT.

This clone was detected only once. The rearrangement uses TRBV9 and TRBJ2-3; 10 nucleotides agree with TRBD1. CDR3 length: 16 residues. The V segment lost 4 bases and the J segment 5 bases; nucleotides outside the gene matches: 10. Germline V CDR1 and CDR2: SGDLS, YYNGEE. The CDR3 here is CASSKGTGVVRDTQYF. In nucleotides, the CDR3 is TGTGCCAGCAGCAAGGGGACAGGGGTTGTTCGAGATACGCAGTATTTT.

The chain employs TRBV29-1 and TRBJ2-5; D gene unclear. Germline V CDR1 and CDR2: SQVTM, ANQGSEA. The V gene lost 8 bases and the J gene lost 4 bases, with 8 bases spanning the gap. This CDR3 spans 10 amino acids. For the CDR3, the DNA is TGCAGCATCGGTCCAGAGACCCAGTACTTC. Translated: CSIGPETQYF.

This chain connects TRBV10-2 to TRBJ2-1, with TRBD2 matching over 7 bases. The CDR3 contains 15 residues. V was clipped by 4 bases and J by 5 bases; unmatched bases: 8. Germline V gene sequence: CDR1 WSHSY, CDR2 SAAADI. The CDR3 loop reads CASSGWREKDNEQFF. In DNA form, the CDR3 reads TGCGCCAGCAGTGGGTGGCGGGAGAAGGACAATGAGCAGTTCTTC.

This chain links TRBV30 with TRBJ2-5; D might be TRBD2 (5 bases). V dropped 7 bases and J dropped 5 bases, with 23 bases sitting between them. The CDR3 covers 15 residues. CDR1 is GTSNPN and CDR2 is SVGIG in the germline V gene (reference sequence). The CDR3 loop reads CALTTGGVGGETQYF. The CDR3 DNA reads TGTGCCTTGACTACTGGTGGGGTTGGTGGGGAGACCCAGTACTTC.

J is TRBJ2-7 and V is TRBV28; D is perhaps TRBD1 (5 bases). Germline V gives CDR1 MDHEN, CDR2 SYDVKM. The CDR3 has 15 amino acids. The ends were cut back, 2 bases at V and 10 bases at J, with 21 bases in the middle. CDR3 nucleotide sequence: TGTGCCAGCAGTTTAGATTCAGGGCTTTCGACGTATCAGTACTTC. The encoded protein is CASSLDSGLSTYQYF.

The chain joins TRBV5-8 to TRBJ2-1; a weak D match, TRBD1 (7 bases). This CDR3 comprises 19 residues. CDR1 and CDR2 from the germline V gene are SGHTS and YDEGEE. Trimming left V 0 bases short and J 7 bases short, with 26 bases between. CDR3: CASSLDRGGWQAKSNEQFF. The DNA of the CDR3 is TGTGCCAGCAGCTTGGACAGGGGAGGTTGGCAGGCCAAATCAAATGAGCAGTTCTTC.

This clone came up a few times. The chain couples TRBV18 to TRBJ2-1, with 7 bases lining up with TRBD2. The germline gives CDR1 KGHSH, CDR2 LQKENI. Trimming removed 0 bases from V and 3 bases from J; junction bases left unmatched: 8. The CDR3 extends over 17 amino acids. CDR3 region: CASSPPLGSGGYNEQFF. In nucleotides, the CDR3 is TGTGCCAGCTCACCACCGTTGGGTTCGGGAGGCTACAATGAGCAGTTCTTC.

V and J are TRBV6-5 and TRBJ1-1; tentative D call: TRBD1 (6 bases). Per germline, CDR1 MNHEY and CDR2 SVGAGI. CDR3 length: 12 residues. V lost 6 bases and J 4 bases, leaving 9 bases between the germline ends. CDR3 amino acids: CASRETGTEAFF. Written as DNA, the CDR3 is TGTGCCAGCAGGGAGACAGGCACTGAAGCTTTCTTT.

V and J are TRBV28 and TRBJ1-1; the D gene is possibly TRBD1 (6 bases). The CDR3 is 18 residues long. V lost 2 bases and J 3 bases, leaving 22 bases between the germline ends. Germline V CDR1 and CDR2: MDHEN, SYDVKM. CDR3 protein: CASSLSRIMGYRDTEAFF. The CDR3 DNA is TGTGCCAGCAGTTTAAGTCGAATTATGGGTTACAGGGACACTGAAGCTTTCTTT.

This clone was detected once. The J gene is TRBJ2-3, the V gene TRBV19, with 14 bases that match TRBD2. The CDR3 length is 17 residues. V lost 1 base, J lost 6 bases, and 6 bases stayed unmatched. CDR1 and CDR2 from the germline V gene are LNHDA and SQIVND (reference sequence). The DNA for the CDR3 is TGTGCCAGTAGTATAGGAGGGACTAGCGGGAGCTTGGATACGCAGTATTTT. Translation gives CASSIGGTSGSLDTQYF.

The V call is TRBV12-3 or TRBV12-4, the J call TRBJ2-1, with D unresolved. V shed 2 bases and J shed 5 bases, with 7 bases lying between them. The CDR3 has 13 residues. The CDR3 sequence is CASSLLLDNEQFF. CDR3 DNA: TGTGCCAGCAGTTTACTTCTAGACAATGAGCAGTTCTTC.

This clone showed up just once. The gene calls are TRBV28 and TRBJ2-1, with 14 bases aligning to TRBD2. The ends lost 4 bases at V and 7 bases at J; junction bases unmatched: 6. The CDR3 consists of 16 residues. Germline V lookup: CDR1 MDHEN, CDR2 SYDVKM. The CDR3 sequence: CASSSWTSGRRNEQFF. Written as DNA, the CDR3 is TGTGCCAGCAGTTCATGGACTAGCGGGAGGAGGAATGAGCAGTTCTTC. Full variable domain (outside the CDR3, taken from reference TRBV28 and TRBJ2-1): DVKVTQSSRYLVKRTGEKVFLECVQDMDHENMFWYRQDPGLGLRLIYFSYDVKMKEKGDIPEGYSVSREKKERFSLILESASTNQTSMYLCASSSWTSGRRNEQFFGPGTRLTVL.

The genes are TRBV4-1 and TRBJ2-7; tentatively, D is TRBD1 (5 bases). V was trimmed by 1 base and J by 6 bases, leaving 13 bases between them. The germline V gene encodes CDR1 MGHRA and CDR2 YSYEKL. The CDR3 contains 14 residues. CDR3 nucleotides: TGCGCCAGCAGCCAAGTTTCAGGGATCGTCGAGCAGTACTTC. This translates into CASSQVSGIVEQYF.

In regard to this clone: The sample holds other DNA sequences that translate to the same CDR3. V is TRBV11-2 and J is TRBJ2-5; unclear D gene. In germline, CDR1 is SGHAT, CDR2 FQNNGV. Trimming shortened V by 1 base and J by 1 base, and 4 bases separated the two germline ends. CDR3 length equals 13 residues. The CDR3 nucleotides read TGTGCCAGCAGCTTAGGCGGCCAAGAGACCCAGTACTTC. Its protein product is CASSLGGQETQYF.

The chain uses TRBV27 and TRBJ1-4, with D possibly being TRBD1 (5 bases). V was cut by 6 bases and J by 13 bases, with 18 bases left in between. The CDR3 runs to 13 residues. The germline gives CDR1 MNHEY, CDR2 SMNVEV (reference sequence). CDR3 coding DNA: TGTGCCAGCAGGATCGGACAACTCCAGATACTGTTTTTT. This codes for CASRIGQLQILFF.

V is TRBV7-2 and J is TRBJ2-3; D uncertain. Germline CDR1 SGHTA, CDR2 FQGNSA. CDR3 length: 14 residues. Trimming stripped 1 base from V and 5 bases from J, with 10 bases between. In nucleotides, the CDR3 is TGTGCCAGCAGCTTAGGAAGTAGGAGAGATACGCAGTATTTT. It yields the protein CASSLGSRRDTQYF.

This clone was seen more than once but under ten times. This chain uses TRBV5-1 with TRBJ2-5, with TRBD2 identical over 16 bases. The V segment lost 4 bases and the J segment 5 bases; nucleotides outside the gene matches: 8. The germline V gene has CDR1 SGHRS and CDR2 YFSETQ. The CDR3 totals 17 residues. CDR3 region: CASSKGLAGGMDETQYF. In DNA form, the CDR3 reads TGCGCCAGCAGCAAGGGACTAGCGGGAGGGATGGACGAGACCCAGTACTTC.

V gene TRBV4-2 combines with J gene TRBJ2-3, with D possibly matching TRBD1 (5 bases). The CDR3 runs to 16 residues. V was trimmed by 1 base and J by 2 bases, leaving 13 bases between them. Germline V gene lookup returns CDR1 LGHNA and CDR2 YNFKEQ. CDR3 sequence (DNA): TGTGCCAGCAGCCAAGGTCAGGGCTCCCCCACAGATACGCAGTATTTT. Translated, it gives CASSQGQGSPTDTQYF.

This clone was recorded only once. This sequence joins TRBV6-1 and TRBJ1-1, with TRBD1 matching 10 bases. CDR1 and CDR2 (germline): MNHNS, SASEGT. The CDR3 covers 17 residues. V lost 3 bases, J lost 3 bases, and 10 bases stayed unmatched. The CDR3 is CASSDPDRGRKYTEAFF. As DNA, the CDR3 is TGTGCCAGCAGTGACCCTGACAGGGGGCGAAAGTACACTGAAGCTTTCTTT.

The rearrangement uses TRBV24-1 and TRBJ2-3, with 7 bases matching TRBD2. The CDR3 sequence is 17 residues long. Per germline, CDR1 KGHDR and CDR2 SFDVKD. Trimming at V came to 1 base and at J to 5 bases, leaving 11 bases not matched to a gene. The CDR3 bases are TGTGCCACCAGTGATTTAGCCCAGGGAGGGGAGAAAGATACGCAGTATTTT. It translates to CATSDLAQGGEKDTQYF.

The CDR3 sequence: CASSRHPGSGNNEQFF. The CDR3 DNA reads as TGCGCCAGCAGCCGACACCCCGGGTCAGGGAACAATGAGCAGTTCTTC. The chain is built from TRBV4-1 and TRBJ2-1; TRBD1 is a possible D gene (5 bases). Germline loops: CDR1 MGHRA, CDR2 YSYEKL. V was pared by 4 bases and J by 5 bases, with 18 bases between. CDR3 length equals 16 residues.

The gene calls are TRBV7-6 and TRBJ2-1; a weak D match, TRBD2 (8 bases). Trimming pared 3 bases from V and 9 bases from J, leaving 18 bases between. The germline gives CDR1 SGHVS, CDR2 FNYEAQ. This CDR3 region has 15 residues. CDR3 in DNA: TGTGCCAGCAGCTTGACAGGGAGCGGGAGATCTGAGCAGTTCTTC. Translated: CASSLTGSGRSEQFF.